The rows below give T cell receptor beta chains drawn from one sample of a study of breast tumors, draining lymph nodes, adjacent tissues. MiXCR, run by TCRdb on the multiplex PCR reads, gives a single entry per CDR3 protein. Among more than 50,000 distinct CDR3 sequences listed, 40% to 45% were seen once. Sequenced input: breast tumor tissue. These receptor sequences come from a female donor with breast cancer. Some clones in this sample may be carry-over from other donors' samples. CDR3s include the opening cysteine and the closing phenylalanine or tryptophan. The D gene is left open where the match is weak. The listing skips clone size in some rows; elsewhere it reads once, few, many or a size class.

J: TRBJ2-3; D: TRBD2; size: .; V: TRBV7-9; CDR3: CASSPNAGADTQYF; DNA: TGTGCCAGCAGCCCCAACGCGGGGGCAGATACGCAGTATTTT
J: TRBJ2-3; D: .; size: many; V: TRBV24-1; CDR3: CATSPAAGPTDTQYF; DNA: TGTGCCACCAGCCCTGCGGCGGGCCCCACAGATACGCAGTATTTT
J: TRBJ1-2; D: .; size: many; V: TRBV6-5; CDR3: CASTVQGGNYGYTF; DNA: TGTGCCAGCACGGTACAGGGTGGTAACTATGGCTACACCTTC
J: TRBJ1-1; D: TRBD1; size: once; V: TRBV20-1; CDR3: CSARDGDREAFF; DNA: TGCAGTGCTAGAGATGGGGACAGGGAAGCTTTCTTT
J: TRBJ2-3; D: .; size: many; V: TRBV10-1; CDR3: CASSKEITDTQYF; DNA: TGCGCCAGCAGTAAAGAGATCACAGATACGCAGTATTTT
J: TRBJ1-2; D: .; size: .; V: TRBV19; CDR3: CASSARTAYGYTF; DNA: TGTGCCAGTAGTGCACGGACAGCCTATGGCTACACCTTC
J: TRBJ2-5; D: .; size: few; V: TRBV7-9; CDR3: CASSPRGLAMEKETQYF; DNA: TGTGCCAGCAGCCCCCGGGGGCTAGCGATGGAGAAAGAGACCCAGTACTTC
J: TRBJ2-1; D: TRBD2; size: .; V: TRBV20-1; CDR3: CSATPTSGRGNEQFF; DNA: TGCAGTGCTACTCCGACTAGCGGGAGGGGCAATGAGCAGTTCTTC
J: TRBJ2-2; D: .; size: medium-sized; V: TRBV5-1; CDR3: CASELGAGGTGELFF; DNA: TGCGCCAGCGAATTGGGGGCAGGTGGCACCGGGGAGCTGTTTTTT
J: TRBJ2-1; D: TRBD1; size: .; V: TRBV7-2; CDR3: CASSLGPQGTGANEQFF; DNA: TGTGCCAGCAGCCTCGGGCCACAGGGGACCGGGGCCAATGAGCAGTTCTTC
J: TRBJ2-1; D: TRBD2; size: many; V: TRBV9; CDR3: CASGVGSGVYNEQFF; DNA: TGTGCCAGCGGCGTAGGTAGCGGGGTATACAATGAGCAGTTCTTC
J: TRBJ1-5; D: .; size: .; V: TRBV20-1; CDR3: CSASFGRADDQPQHF; DNA: TGCAGTGCTAGTTTCGGCAGGGCGGATGATCAGCCCCAGCATTTT
J: TRBJ2-5; D: .; size: .; V: TRBV7-4; CDR3: CASSLGPPQYF; DNA: TGTGCCAGCAGCTTAGGTCCCCCCCAGTACTTC
J: TRBJ2-3; D: .; size: few; V: TRBV20-1; CDR3: CSAPNTGFYNEQYF; DNA: TGCAGTGCTCCAAATACAGGGTTCTACAATGAGCAGTATTTT
J: TRBJ1-3; D: TRBD1; size: .; V: TRBV5-4; CDR3: CASREGQKYGYTIYF; DNA: TGTGCCAGCAGGGAGGGACAGAAATATGGCTACACCATATATTTT
J: TRBJ2-3; D: .; size: .; V: TRBV18; CDR3: CAGSPTVQGDTQYF; DNA: TGTGCCGGCTCACCCACGGTGCAGGGGGATACGCAGTATTTT
J: TRBJ2-3; D: TRBD1; size: .; V: TRBV6-5; CDR3: CASSLRDRSSIDTQYF; DNA: TGTGCCAGCAGCCTACGGGACAGGTCTAGCATAGATACGCAGTATTTT
J: TRBJ2-7; D: .; size: many; V: TRBV9; CDR3: CASSMTGRGPGVEQYF; DNA: TGTGCCAGCAGCATGACTGGTCGGGGGCCCGGGGTCGAGCAGTACTTC
J: TRBJ2-7; D: TRBD1; size: many; V: TRBV29-1; CDR3: CSGVGTGGSYEQYF; DNA: TGCAGCGGCGTTGGGACAGGGGGCTCCTACGAGCAGTACTTC
J: TRBJ1-3; D: .; size: many; V: TRBV4-2; CDR3: CASSKEGGWVNTIYF; DNA: TGTGCCAGCAGCAAAGAGGGGGGGTGGGTAAACACCATATATTTT
J: TRBJ1-2; D: .; size: .; V: TRBV7-9; CDR3: CASSLNSLCANYGYTF; DNA: TGTGCCAGCAGCTTAAACAGCTTATGTGCTAACTATGGCTACACCTTC
J: TRBJ1-5; D: .; size: many; V: TRBV15; CDR3: CATSRLSNQPQHF; DNA: TGTGCCACCAGCAGATTAAGCAATCAGCCCCAGCATTTT
J: TRBJ1-2; D: .; size: many; V: TRBV13; CDR3: CASSLQGGASGYTF; DNA: TGTGCCAGCAGCTTACAGGGCGGGGCGAGTGGCTACACCTTC
J: TRBJ1-5; D: .; size: .; V: TRBV20-1; CDR3: CSAKQGIGNPPQHF; DNA: TGCAGTGCTAAGCAGGGGATCGGCAATCCGCCCCAGCATTTT
J: TRBJ1-2; D: .; size: .; V: TRBV11-3; CDR3: CASSLRVKENYGYTF; DNA: TGTGCCAGCAGCTTAAGGGTCAAAGAGAACTATGGCTACACCTTC
J: TRBJ1-1; D: .; size: many; V: TRBV12-3/TRBV12-4; CDR3: CASSLLVGSRSEAFF; DNA: TGTGCCAGCAGTTTATTGGTGGGGAGCCGGTCTGAAGCTTTCTTT
J: TRBJ1-2; D: TRBD1; size: few; V: TRBV7-2; CDR3: CASSLMEQGSYTF; DNA: TGTGCCAGCAGCTTAATGGAACAGGGGAGCTACACCTTC
J: TRBJ2-2; D: TRBD2; size: many; V: TRBV12-3/TRBV12-4; CDR3: CASSPLAGAVGELFF; DNA: TGTGCCAGCAGCCCACTAGCGGGAGCTGTCGGGGAGCTGTTTTTT
J: TRBJ2-1; D: .; size: .; V: TRBV29-1; CDR3: CSVGGYGGEQFF; DNA: TGCAGCGTTGGAGGGTACGGTGGTGAGCAGTTCTTC
J: TRBJ2-7; D: TRBD1; size: .; V: TRBV19; CDR3: CASSTSGTGMSYEQYF; DNA: TGTGCCAGTAGTACCTCCGGGACAGGTATGTCCTACGAGCAGTACTTC
J: TRBJ2-1; D: .; size: few; V: TRBV4-2; CDR3: CASDPKREGDNEQFF; DNA: TGTGCCAGCGACCCAAAAAGGGAGGGGGACAATGAGCAGTTCTTC
J: TRBJ2-7; D: TRBD1; size: many; V: TRBV6-5; CDR3: CASRKDRGSYEQYF; DNA: TGTGCCAGCAGAAAAGACAGGGGATCCTACGAGCAGTACTTC
J: TRBJ2-3; D: TRBD2; size: many; V: TRBV20-1; CDR3: CSASETSGVADTQYF; DNA: TGCAGTGCTTCCGAGACTAGCGGGGTTGCAGATACGCAGTATTTT
J: TRBJ1-2; D: .; size: many; V: TRBV20-1; CDR3: CSAPLRAYGYTF; DNA: TGCAGTGCCCCTCTCCGAGCCTATGGCTACACCTTC
J: TRBJ2-2; D: TRBD1; size: many; V: TRBV7-9; CDR3: CASSRTGGIQYTGELFF; DNA: TGTGCCAGCAGCCGCACAGGGGGCATTCAATATACCGGGGAGCTGTTTTTT
J: TRBJ2-7; D: .; size: many; V: TRBV4-2; CDR3: CASSPLLGRGLYEQYF; DNA: TGTGCCAGCAGCCCCTTGCTAGGTCGGGGTCTCTACGAGCAGTACTTC
J: TRBJ2-1; D: TRBD2; size: .; V: TRBV6-2/TRBV6-3; CDR3: CASSHLGLAGFQPYNEQFF; DNA: TGTGCCAGCAGTCACCTTGGCCTAGCGGGGTTTCAGCCCTACAATGAGCAGTTCTTC
J: TRBJ2-1; D: .; size: many; V: TRBV6-5; CDR3: CASTTGYNEQFF; DNA: TGTGCCAGCACGACCGGCTACAATGAGCAGTTCTTC
J: TRBJ1-2; D: .; size: few; V: TRBV3-1; CDR3: CASSPWDINYGYTF; DNA: TGTGCCAGCAGCCCGTGGGACATCAACTATGGCTACACCTTC
J: TRBJ2-1; D: TRBD2; size: many; V: TRBV10-3; CDR3: CAISETSFGLAGEGEQFF; DNA: TGTGCCATCAGTGAGACTTCCTTTGGACTAGCGGGAGAGGGTGAGCAGTTCTTC
J: TRBJ2-5; D: .; size: .; V: TRBV12-3/TRBV12-4; CDR3: CASKGRGRDRSETQYF; DNA: TGTGCCAGCAAAGGACGGGGTCGGGATAGGTCGGAGACCCAGTACTTC
J: TRBJ2-7; D: TRBD1; size: many; V: TRBV20-1; CDR3: CSANKRDRGGEQYF; DNA: TGCAGTGCAAATAAGCGGGACAGGGGGGGCGAGCAGTACTTC
J: TRBJ2-1; D: TRBD2; size: many; V: TRBV7-9; CDR3: CASSLGGSSGGFLNEQFF; DNA: TGTGCCAGCAGCCTAGGGGGGTCTAGCGGGGGTTTTTTGAATGAGCAGTTCTTC
J: TRBJ2-1; D: TRBD2; size: many; V: TRBV18; CDR3: CASSPAGGRQFF; DNA: TGTGCCAGCTCACCGGCGGGGGGACGGCAGTTCTTC
J: TRBJ2-5; D: TRBD2; size: many; V: TRBV5-5; CDR3: CASSRSTSGSTETQYF; DNA: TGTGCCAGCAGCCGATCGACTAGCGGGAGTACCGAGACCCAGTACTTC
J: TRBJ1-5; D: TRBD1; size: once; V: TRBV7-9; CDR3: CASSLGTGGDQPQHF; DNA: TGTGCCAGCAGCTTGGGGACAGGGGGAGACCAGCCCCAGCATTTT
J: TRBJ2-1; D: .; size: .; V: TRBV29-1; CDR3: CSAREVYNEQFF; DNA: TGCAGCGCCCGCGAGGTGTACAATGAGCAGTTCTTC
J: TRBJ2-5; D: .; size: many; V: TRBV12-3/TRBV12-4; CDR3: CASSLERDGQETQYF; DNA: TGTGCCAGCAGTTTAGAAAGGGACGGTCAAGAGACCCAGTACTTC
J: TRBJ1-1; D: TRBD1; size: few; V: TRBV29-1; CDR3: CSVEDQGTGHSGAFF; DNA: TGCAGCGTTGAAGACCAAGGGACAGGGCATTCGGGGGCTTTCTTT
J: TRBJ1-2; D: .; size: many; V: TRBV6-1; CDR3: CASSHRDINYGYTF; DNA: TGTGCCAGCAGTCACCGGGACATTAACTATGGCTACACCTTC
J: TRBJ2-1; D: TRBD1; size: .; V: TRBV5-4; CDR3: CAVGSLGTATSSYNEQFF; DNA: TGTGCAGTGGGCAGCTTGGGGACAGCAACTAGCTCCTACAATGAGCAGTTCTTC
J: TRBJ1-2; D: .; size: many; V: TRBV6-5; CDR3: CASSTQGGGYGYTF; DNA: TGTGCCAGCAGTACCCAAGGGGGAGGCTATGGCTACACCTTC
J: TRBJ2-7; D: TRBD2; size: many; V: TRBV20-1; CDR3: CSARTSGPTYEQYF; DNA: TGCAGTGCTAGGACTAGCGGGCCGACCTACGAGCAGTACTTC
J: TRBJ2-7; D: .; size: .; V: TRBV7-2; CDR3: CASSSTWLSSYEQYF; DNA: TGTGCCAGCAGCTCTACTTGGTTGAGCTCCTACGAGCAGTACTTC
J: TRBJ2-2; D: .; size: .; V: TRBV2; CDR3: CASSGLGGNTGELFF; DNA: TGTGCCAGCAGTGGACTCGGAGGCAACACCGGGGAGCTGTTTTTT
J: TRBJ2-7; D: .; size: many; V: TRBV6-5; CDR3: CASVGGPGPSYEQYF; DNA: TGTGCCAGCGTCGGAGGGCCAGGTCCCTCCTACGAGCAGTACTTC
J: TRBJ1-5; D: .; size: .; V: TRBV20-1; CDR3: CSASDGTAANQPQHF; DNA: TGCAGTGCTAGCGACGGGACTGCGGCAAATCAGCCCCAGCATTTT
J: TRBJ1-2; D: TRBD1; size: .; V: TRBV5-1; CDR3: CASSSGTGGVPGNYGYAF; DNA: TGCGCCAGCAGCTCAGGGACAGGGGGCGTTCCTGGCAACTATGGCTACGCCTTC
J: TRBJ2-1; D: TRBD2; size: many; V: TRBV5-1; CDR3: CASSLGQTSGGANNEQFF; DNA: TGCGCCAGCAGCTTGGGGCAGACTAGCGGGGGGGCCAACAATGAGCAGTTCTTC